One sample yielded the 5 T cell receptor beta chains listed below, sequenced in a study of CXCR3-negative and CXCR3-positive naive CD8 T cells. Study-level points and caveats: CXCR3-positive naive cells had TRB CDR3s that were more hydrophobic than CXCR3-negative naive cells had.

The authors made the TRB cDNA libraries by 5' RACE using UMI labels. TCRdb reanalyzed the 5' RACE reads and collapses them to one entry per CDR3 protein, without DNA. The specimen's table records some 60,000 distinct CDR3 sequences. Their cognate antigens are unknown. Sequencing input: naive CXCR3+ CD8+ T cells from blood. The subset: CD45RO-CCR7+CD27+CD95- naive CD8+ T cells expressing CXCR3 (TNR3+). These receptors all come from a human donor in good health. Some clones in this sample may be carry-over from other donors' samples.

This chain connects TRBV25-1 to TRBJ2-5; TCRdb's D call of TRBD1 is untestable without DNA. Germline V gene data show CDR1 as MGHDK and CDR2 as SYGVNS. The CDR3 is 14 residues long. This CDR3 reads CASGTGANQETQYF.

V gene TRBV29-1 combines with J gene TRBJ2-7; TCRdb's D call, TRBD2, is unchecked because there is no DNA. Germline CDR1 and CDR2: SQVTM and ANQGSEA. The CDR3 extends over 15 amino acids. The CDR3 protein is CSVELAGDKPYEQYF.

The CDR3 loop is CASSFSPGTAKYGYTF. This chain joins TRBV7-7 and TRBJ1-2. The V gene's germline CDR1 is SSHAT and CDR2 FNYEAQ (reference sequence). This CDR3 spans 16 amino acids.

V gene TRBV5-1 combines with J gene TRBJ1-1; absent DNA, TCRdb's TRBD1 call cannot be checked. CDR1 is SGHRS and CDR2 is YFSETQ in the germline V gene. The CDR3 covers 14 residues. The CDR3 region is CASSPDTTYTEAFF.

V and J are TRBV9 and TRBJ1-2; TCRdb designates TRBD1, a call that cannot be tested without DNA. Germline lookup yields CDR1 SGDLS and CDR2 YYNGEE. This CDR3 has 18 amino acids. CDR3 residues: CVSSVGTASYDGHYGYTF.